The next 22 T cell receptor beta chains were all read from a single sample in a study of T cell responses to AZD1222 COVID-19 vaccine. Method: immunoSEQ multiplex PCR; TCRdb's copy keeps in-frame clones and lacks some. The table lists tens of thousands of clones, approximately 85% of them singletons. The sample consisted of peripheral blood, taken on day 0 of MenACWY control vaccination. These receptors all come from an adult in good health.

This chain links TRBV27 with TRBJ1-6; D is unresolved. Germline lookup yields CDR1 MNHEY and CDR2 SMNVEV (reference sequence). The V end was cut by 4 bases, the J end by 2 bases, with 12 bases between. The CDR3 is made up of 16 amino acids. The CDR3 DNA reads as TGTGCCAGCAGTTCCTCGTGGGCAACCTATAATTCACCCCTCCACTTT. It yields the protein CASSSSWATYNSPLHF.

Turning to this clone: Within the sample, other DNA sequences also encode this same CDR3. This chain connects TRBV30 to TRBJ1-1; 7 bases align to TRBD1. V shed 3 bases, J shed 7 bases, and the junction held 5 bases outside the gene matches. From germline, CDR1 is GTSNPN and CDR2 SVGIG (reference sequence). There are 12 residues in the CDR3. CDR3 residues: CAWRDREGEAFF. CDR3 coding DNA: TGTGCCTGGAGAGACAGGGAGGGTGAAGCTTTCTTT.

This clone was detected once. The J gene is TRBJ1-2, the V gene TRBV5-6, with no clear D. The germline gives CDR1 SGHDT, CDR2 YYEEEE. Trimming left V 2 bases short and J 3 bases short, with 11 bases between. CDR3 size: 14 residues. The CDR3 region has the DNA TGTGCCAGCAGCTTCCTACAGAGCTACTATGGCTACACCTTC. Its protein product is CASSFLQSYYGYTF.

The J gene is TRBJ2-2, the V gene TRBV6-4; no definite D call. Germline lookup yields CDR1 MRHNA and CDR2 SNTAGT. V was cut by 5 bases and J by 3 bases, with 7 bases left in between. The CDR3 is made up of 13 amino acids. The CDR3 is CASSTDYTGELFF. The CDR3 coding sequence is TGTGCCAGCAGTACCGACTACACCGGGGAGCTGTTTTTT.

This clone has just one count. The V gene is TRBV25-1, the J gene TRBJ1-6; D is possibly TRBD1 (5 bases). The V gene lost 4 bases and the J gene lost 9 bases, with 16 bases spanning the gap. The CDR3 runs to 15 residues. The germline gives CDR1 MGHDK, CDR2 SYGVNS. The chain's CDR3 is CASSAGTGRSSPLHF. CDR3 DNA sequence: TGTGCCAGCAGTGCCGGGACCGGGCGTAGTTCACCCCTCCACTTT.

The V and J genes are TRBV6-5 and TRBJ1-5, with D maybe TRBD1 (6 bases). CDR3 length equals 14 residues. Deletions cut 6 bases from V and 3 bases from J, with 12 bases between. CDR1 and CDR2 (germline): MNHEY, SVGAGI. CDR3 nucleotides: TGTGCCAGCAGCCCAACAGGGAACAATCAGCCCCAGCATTTT. Translation: CASSPTGNNQPQHF.

The chain employs TRBV15 and TRBJ2-1, with D perhaps TRBD1 or TRBD2 (6 bases each). The CDR3 consists of 14 residues. CDR1 is LNHNV, CDR2 YYDKDF, per germline (reference sequence). The V and J ends lost 8 bases and 9 bases respectively, with 20 bases between them. CDR3 residues: CATGGGPGLGEQFF. The DNA of the CDR3 is TGTGCCACCGGAGGGGGGCCGGGTTTGGGTGAGCAGTTCTTC.

The chain carries TRBV19 and TRBJ2-6; TRBD1 matches at 7 bases. J lost 4 bases, V lost 3 bases, and 3 bases had no gene match. The CDR3 consists of 15 residues. Germline CDR1 reads LNHDA; CDR2 reads SQIVND (reference sequence). CDR3 nucleotides: TGTGCCAGTAGTATGACAGGGTTCGGGGCCAACGTCCTGACTTTC. Translating gives CASSMTGFGANVLTF. Full variable domain (rest looked up from reference TRBV19 and TRBJ2-6): DGGITQSPKYLFRKEGQNVTLSCEQNLNHDAMYWYRQDPGQGLRLIYYSQIVNDFQKGDIAEGYSVSREKKESFPLTVTSAQKNPTAFYLCASSMTGFGANVLTFGAGSRLTVL.

The rearrangement links TRBV7-9 to TRBJ2-5; 15 nucleotides agree with TRBD2. The CDR3 contains 18 residues. V lost 5 bases to trimming and J lost 1 base; unmatched junction nucleotides: 8. Germline V gene sequence: CDR1 SEHNR, CDR2 FQNEAQ (reference sequence). In nucleotides, the CDR3 is TGTGCCAGCAGCGAACCGGGACTAGCGGGAGGCAGCCAAGAGACCCAGTACTTC. It codes for CASSEPGLAGGSQETQYF.

J is TRBJ2-2 and V is TRBV15; D is possibly TRBD2 (6 bases). V lost 9 bases and J lost 6, with 17 bases in between. The CDR3 length is 14 residues. Germline V gives CDR1 LNHNV, CDR2 YYDKDF (reference sequence). The CDR3 reads CATLQRANAGELFF. Here the CDR3 DNA reads TGTGCCACATTGCAGCGGGCTAACGCCGGGGAGCTGTTTTTT.

This chain links TRBV2 with TRBJ2-5; D is perhaps TRBD2 (5 bases). Germline V gene sequence: CDR1 SNHLY, CDR2 FYNNEI. The V end was cut by 4 bases, the J end by 3 bases, with 12 bases between. This CDR3 is 14 amino acids long. CDR3 DNA sequence: TGTGCCAGCAGTGCAAACGGACTCAAAGAGACCCAGTACTTC. Its translation is CASSANGLKETQYF.

The chain uses TRBV4-1 and TRBJ1-2, with D possibly being TRBD1 (5 bases). This CDR3 has 15 amino acids. Germline loops: CDR1 MGHRA, CDR2 YSYEKL. The V gene lost 1 base and the J gene lost 7 bases, with 16 bases spanning the gap. The CDR3 DNA is TGCGCCAGCAGCCAAGGGGGAGCAGGGCGGGTTGGCTACACCTTC. Protein sequence: CASSQGGAGRVGYTF.

V is TRBV7-8 and J is TRBJ2-2, with 13 bases aligning to TRBD2. This CDR3 has 16 residues. Germline CDR1 reads SGHVS; CDR2 reads FQNEAQ. V was clipped by 5 bases and J by 4 bases; unmatched bases: 4. The CDR3 is CASSPGTSGITGELFF. The CDR3 DNA reads TGTGCCAGCAGCCCTGGGACTAGCGGGATCACCGGGGAGCTGTTTTTT.

The chain carries TRBV7-6 and TRBJ2-2; TRBD1 aligns across 7 bases. After removal of 6 bases from V and 2 bases from J, the junction contained 6 bases not matched to a gene. The CDR3 loop spans 15 amino acids. CDR1 is SGHVS, CDR2 FNYEAQ, per germline. The CDR3 is CASRENRGNTGELFF. In nucleotides, the CDR3 is TGTGCCAGCAGGGAGAACAGGGGAAACACCGGGGAGCTGTTTTTT.

J is TRBJ2-7 and V is TRBV7-9; 8 bases map to TRBD2. Germline CDR1 SEHNR, CDR2 FQNEAQ (reference sequence). The length of the CDR3 is 15 residues. V lost 1 base and J lost 7; bases outside the gene matches: 9. The CDR3 nucleotides are TGTGCCAGCAGCTTAGTGTCTAGCGGGCGAGGGGAGCAGTACTTC. Translating it yields CASSLVSSGRGEQYF.

The J gene is TRBJ1-3, the V gene TRBV13; D unresolved. Germline loops: CDR1 PRHDT, CDR2 FYEKMQ (reference sequence). This CDR3 is 13 amino acids long. The ends were cut back, 10 bases at V and 0 bases at J, with 10 bases in the middle. The CDR3 protein is CAMNRRSGNTIYF. In DNA, the CDR3 is TGTGCCATGAACCGCCGCTCTGGAAACACCATATATTTT. The full variable domain, completed using reference TRBV13 and TRBJ1-3, is AAGVIQSPRHLIKEKRETATLKCYPIPRHDTVYWYQQGPGQDPQFLISFYEKMQSDKGSIPDRFSAQQFSDYHSELNMSSLELGDSALYFCAMNRRSGNTIYFGEGSWLTVV.

This clone has just one count. V is TRBV2 and J is TRBJ2-3; 9 bases match TRBD2. This CDR3 contains 17 residues. The germline V gene has CDR1 SNHLY and CDR2 FYNNEI. The V segment lost 7 bases and the J segment 1 base; nucleotides outside the gene matches: 12. The DNA of the CDR3 is TGTGCCAGCAATGTGGGCGGGGGGGGCGCCGGCACAGATACGCAGTATTTT. Amino acids: CASNVGGGGAGTDTQYF.

V usage is TRBV11-2 and J usage is TRBJ1-5; D is undetermined. Germline lookup yields CDR1 SGHAT and CDR2 FQNNGV. Trimming removed 5 bases from V and 6 bases from J, with 14 bases in between. The CDR3 spans 14 residues. CDR3 in DNA: TGTGCCAGCAGCGTCTCTACTTCGGCTCAGCCCCAGCATTTT. This sequence encodes CASSVSTSAQPQHF.

The CDR3 sequence is CASTQQKGSNQPQHF. CDR3 nucleotide sequence: TGTGCCAGCACCCAACAGAAAGGGAGCAATCAGCCCCAGCATTTT. V usage is TRBV6-5 and J usage is TRBJ1-5; D is uncertain. V was shortened by 7 bases and J by 1 base, with 14 bases between the two germline ends. The CDR3 sequence is 15 residues long. Germline V gives CDR1 MNHEY, CDR2 SVGAGI.

This chain joins TRBV19 and TRBJ1-2, with unresolved D. Trimming took 3 bases from V and 4 from J, leaving 15 bases between them. Germline loops: CDR1 LNHDA, CDR2 SQIVND (reference sequence). The CDR3 is made up of 15 amino acids. The CDR3 nucleotides are TGTGCCAGTAGTATGCTTCTCGGGGTAGGCTATGGCTACACCTTC. Protein sequence: CASSMLLGVGYGYTF.

This clone showed up just once. V and J are TRBV5-4 and TRBJ2-5; 7 positions agree with TRBD1. Per the germline V gene, CDR1 is SGHNT and CDR2 is YYREEE (reference sequence). The CDR3 sequence is 16 residues long. V trimming: 0 bases; J trimming: 1 base; junction bases outside the gene matches: 6. CDR3 residues: CASSLGTGRAQETQYF. The DNA for the CDR3 is TGTGCCAGCAGCTTGGGGACAGGAAGGGCCCAAGAGACCCAGTACTTC.

V and J are TRBV10-1 and TRBJ2-7; TRBD2 matches 10 bases. This CDR3 has 15 residues. Trimming at V came to 3 bases and at J to 0 bases, leaving 2 bases not matched to a gene. Germline-derived CDR1 and CDR2 are WNHNN and SYGVQD (reference sequence). The CDR3 sequence: CASSDPSGSSYEQYF. The DNA for the CDR3 is TGCGCCAGCAGTGATCCTAGCGGGAGCTCCTACGAGCAGTACTTC.